One and the same sample provided the 10 T cell receptor beta chains below, sequenced in a study of cytomegalovirus exposure and HLA in healthy donors. Use of 60 Vbeta and 13 Jbeta primers characterized the PCR. Using immunoSEQ multiplex PCR, the repertoire was profiled, and TCRdb retains in-frame clones only, with some absent. The table records 100,000 or so clones, over 75% of them present only once. The specimen sequenced was PBMCs. Receptor source: a woman aged 40 to 50 in good health and CMV-seropositive.

Here the CDR3 DNA reads TGTGCCAGCATCCCACAGGGGAACACTGAAGCTTTCTTT. This sequence encodes CASIPQGNTEAFF. V is TRBV13 and J is TRBJ1-1; maybe TRBD1 (6 bases). This CDR3 is 13 amino acids long. The V gene lost 7 bases and the J gene lost 1 base, with 10 bases spanning the gap. Germline CDR1 is PRHDT and CDR2 is FYEKMQ (reference sequence).

The chain links TRBV13 to TRBJ1-6, with a weak D call TRBD1 (5 bases). V lost 7 bases and J lost 3, with 13 bases in between. Germline assignment: CDR1 PRHDT and CDR2 FYEKMQ (reference sequence). The CDR3 consists of 15 residues. The CDR3 protein is CASTPWGSYNSPLHF. The CDR3 DNA reads TGTGCCAGCACCCCCTGGGGCAGCTATAATTCACCCCTCCACTTT.

The chain carries TRBV4-1 and TRBJ2-7, with D possibly matching TRBD1 (7 bases). This CDR3 comprises 14 residues. Germline V gene data show CDR1 as MGHRA and CDR2 as YSYEKL. V shed 4 bases and J shed 1 base, with 11 bases lying between them. CDR3: CASSRRDRSYEQYF. DNA of the CDR3: TGCGCCAGCAGCCGGAGGGACAGATCCTACGAGCAGTACTTC.

This clone was counted only a few times. The chain couples TRBV6-1 to TRBJ1-6, with 9 positions matching TRBD1. The CDR3 consists of 13 residues. V shed 8 bases and J 10 bases; nucleotides not matched to a gene: 6. Germline V gene data show CDR1 as MNHNS and CDR2 as SASEGT. The CDR3 here is CASGDRVGSPLHF. DNA for the CDR3: TGTGCCAGCGGGGACAGGGTAGGGTCACCCCTCCACTTT.

This clone has just a few counts. The CDR3 loop is CASSDRDRVGQPQHF. CDR3 coding DNA: TGTGCCAGCAGTGATAGGGACAGGGTTGGCCAGCCCCAGCATTTT. The chain employs TRBV2 and TRBJ1-5; 9 positions agree with TRBD1. CDR3 length: 15 amino acids. The trim removed 3 bases at V and 7 bases at J, leaving 7 bases unmatched. The V gene's germline CDR1 is SNHLY and CDR2 FYNNEI.

The chain joins TRBV7-2 to TRBJ1-1; 8 nucleotides agree with TRBD1. This CDR3 has 13 amino acids. Looked up from germline, CDR1 is SGHTA and CDR2 is FQGNSA. Trimming at V came to 6 bases and at J to 9 bases, leaving 9 bases not matched to a gene. DNA of the CDR3: TGTGCCAGCAGGACGGACAGGGTAGGAAAAGCTTTCTTT. Amino acids: CASRTDRVGKAFF. Combining the CDR3 with reference TRBV7-2 and TRBJ1-1 gives the whole variable domain GAGVSQSPSNKVTEKGKDVELRCDPISGHTALYWYRQSLGQGLEFLIYFQGNSAPDKSGLPSDRFSAERTGGSVSTLTIQRTQQEDSAVYLCASRTDRVGKAFFGQGTRLTVV.

The rearrangement joins TRBV4-1 to TRBJ2-1; a weak D match, TRBD1 (6 bases). The germline V and J ends were trimmed by 0 bases and 5 bases, with 11 bases remaining between them. Germline-derived CDR1 and CDR2 are MGHRA and YSYEKL. This CDR3 is 15 amino acids long. CDR3 loop: CASSQDVQGHNEQFF. Written as DNA, the CDR3 is TGCGCCAGCAGCCAAGATGTTCAGGGGCACAATGAGCAGTTCTTC.

The gene calls are TRBV11-3 and TRBJ1-3, with a possible D match to TRBD1 (5 bases). Trimming removed 5 bases from V and 0 bases from J, with 11 bases in between. The germline V gene encodes CDR1 SGHNT and CDR2 YENEEA. CDR3 length equals 15 residues. The CDR3 region has the DNA TGTGCCAGCAGCGAGCAGGGCGGCTCTGGAAACACCATATATTTT. Translation gives CASSEQGGSGNTIYF. The full variable domain, rest sourced from reference TRBV11-3 and TRBJ1-3, is EAGVVQSPRYKIIEKKQPVAFWCNPISGHNTLYWYLQNLGQGPELLIRYENEEAVDDSQLPKDRFSAERLKGVDSTLKIQPAELGDSAVYLCASSEQGGSGNTIYFGEGSWLTVV.

This rearrangement joins TRBV6-6 to TRBJ1-2, with 7 nucleotides matching TRBD1. This CDR3 region has 13 residues. The germline V gene encodes CDR1 MNHNY and CDR2 SVGAGI (reference sequence). J was trimmed by 1 base and V by 6 bases; bases with no gene match: 2. The CDR3 DNA sequence: TGTGCCAGCAGCCGACAGGGTAACTATGGCTACACCTTC. Residues: CASSRQGNYGYTF.

V usage is TRBV10-3 and J usage is TRBJ2-3; 7 bases fit TRBD2. Per germline, CDR1 ENHRY and CDR2 SYGVKD. CDR3 length: 15 residues. V shed 6 bases and J 3 bases; nucleotides not matched to a gene: 9. This chain's CDR3 is CAISGGWRQTDTQYF. CDR3 in DNA: TGTGCCATCAGCGGGGGGTGGCGACAAACAGATACGCAGTATTTT.